This TCR beta chain was captured by sequencing in a study of cytomegalovirus exposure and HLA in healthy donors. Sequenced by immunoSEQ multiplex PCR; TCRdb stores in-frame clones only, minus some. The table has about 150,000 clones, 86% seen once. Per the germline V gene, CDR1 is MNHEY and CDR2 is SMNVEV (reference sequence). This CDR3 comprises 14 residues. The junction had 2 bases not matched to a gene; V was cut back by 3 bases and J by 2 bases. The J gene is TRBJ2-3, the V gene TRBV27; 7 bases fit TRBD2. Input material: PBMCs. This TCR derives from a man between 18 and 29 years old in good health and CMV-seropositive. The chain's CDR3 is CASSFGLDTDTQYF. In DNA form, the CDR3 reads TGTGCCAGCAGTTTCGGACTAGACACAGATACGCAGTATTTT.